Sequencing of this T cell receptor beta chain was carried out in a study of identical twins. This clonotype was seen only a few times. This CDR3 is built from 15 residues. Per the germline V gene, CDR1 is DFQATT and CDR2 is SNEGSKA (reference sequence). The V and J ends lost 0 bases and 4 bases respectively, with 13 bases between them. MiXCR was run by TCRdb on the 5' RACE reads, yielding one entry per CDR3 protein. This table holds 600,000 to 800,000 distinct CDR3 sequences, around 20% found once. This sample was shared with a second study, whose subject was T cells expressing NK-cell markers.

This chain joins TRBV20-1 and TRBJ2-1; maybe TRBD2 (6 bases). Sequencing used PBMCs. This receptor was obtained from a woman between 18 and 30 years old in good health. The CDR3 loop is CSARDPAGTYNEQFF. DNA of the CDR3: TGCAGTGCTAGAGATCCCGCGGGAACGTACAATGAGCAGTTCTTC.